This TCR beta chain derives from a study of blood T cell repertoires in COVID-19. The method was immunoSEQ multiplex PCR; TCRdb's version includes in-frame clones alone and lacks a portion of them. The table lists 150,000 to 200,000 clones, 80% to 95% of them singletons, with approximately 2% in the top ten. The V and J ends lost 5 bases and 5 bases respectively, with 12 bases between them. Germline V gives CDR1 SEHNR, CDR2 FQNEAQ (reference sequence). There are 13 residues in the CDR3. The sequence derives from a woman aged 55-75 years with COVID-19, enrolled during active disease. Material: peripheral blood. The V and J genes are TRBV7-9 and TRBJ1-1; no firm D call. CDR3 DNA: TGTGCCAGCAGCCCCCTTCTAGGAACTGAAGCTTTCTTT. Translating gives CASSPLLGTEAFF.